A selection of T cell receptor beta chains follows, all from one sample in a study of OX40 agonist ivuxolimab in advanced cancers. Clones were sequenced by immunoSEQ multiplex PCR, and TCRdb holds only the in-frame ones, with some missing. The sample carries under 95,000 clones, more than 85% recorded once. This specimen was CD4+ or CD8+ T cells sorted from blood, taken in a trial of the OX40 agonist ivuxolimab. The receptors derive from an adult with an advanced solid tumor such as melanoma, head and neck, liver or kidney cancer. The CDR3 runs from the conserved cysteine through the conserved F or W. The size entry is marked missing in some rows and otherwise reads once, few, many or a size class.

V	size	J	CDR3
TRBV7-6	NA	TRBJ1-5	CASSLATGQGQPQHF
TRBV12-5	NA	TRBJ2-7	CASGLPGPNPYEQYF
TRBV25-1	once	TRBJ2-7	CASSGLAGPSFYEQYF
TRBV5-6	NA	TRBJ1-2	CASSLELDYGYTF
TRBV19	NA	TRBJ1-2	CGTMGVYGYTF
TRBV4-1	NA	TRBJ2-5	CASSQPWTSGSLMETQYF
TRBV27	NA	NA	CASSLGGSRYEQYF
TRBV5-4	NA	TRBJ2-7	CASSFRLAGAAYEQYF
TRBV7-8	NA	TRBJ2-3	CASTPTSMPSDTQYF
TRBV27	NA	TRBJ2-7	CASSNGQGTYEQYF
TRBV2	NA	TRBJ1-1	CASSESQGGITEAFF
TRBV28	NA	TRBJ1-5	CASIMGTANQPQHF
TRBV11-2	NA	TRBJ2-7	CASSLGTAYEQYF
TRBV28	NA	TRBJ2-3	CASSSDTTPPGDTQYF
TRBV6-6	NA	TRBJ2-7	CASRYDLEQYF
TRBV13	NA	TRBJ1-3	CASSLRGSGNTIYF
TRBV29-1	once	TRBJ1-4	CSATGGSLGEKLFF
TRBV30	NA	TRBJ1-6	CAWSPSVLGGLHF
TRBV19	NA	TRBJ1-5	CASSIFASNQPQHF
TRBV4-1	NA	TRBJ2-1	CASSQGPGNEQFF
TRBV30	NA	TRBJ2-7	CAWRITGQGAYEQYF
TRBV19	few	TRBJ1-1	CASSAGTEAFF
TRBV7-2	NA	TRBJ1-2	CASSLGQSAGRSYGYTF
TRBV19	few	TRBJ1-1	CASSFTNTEAFF
TRBV2	NA	TRBJ2-7	CASEGTKYEQYF
TRBV6-6	once	TRBJ2-5	CASSYEGLETQYF
TRBV9	NA	TRBJ2-3	CASSLEGRGSTDTQYF
TRBV29-1	NA	TRBJ1-1	CSVVRNTEAFF
TRBV13	NA	TRBJ1-1	CASSRYTEAFF
TRBV4-1	NA	TRBJ1-5	CASSQGVGFNQPQHF
TRBV5-6	NA	TRBJ2-1	CASSFGLSSYNEQFF
TRBV7-5	NA	TRBJ1-1	CARSLRTRDEAFF
TRBV7-9	NA	TRBJ2-1	CASSPTRESVANEQFF
TRBV25-1	NA	TRBJ2-5	CASSELDRRETQYF
TRBV5-1	NA	TRBJ1-2	CASSSWTGSKSNGYTF
TRBV27	once	TRBJ2-5	CASRGGETQYF
TRBV20-1	NA	TRBJ1-2	CSARELDGYTF
TRBV4-1	NA	TRBJ2-3	CASSGERGPDTQYF
TRBV4-1	NA	TRBJ2-5	CASSQPGRETQYF
TRBV4-1	NA	TRBJ1-5	CASSQETGLYQPQHF
TRBV5-1	NA	TRBJ2-1	CASSLTGEQFF
TRBV27	NA	TRBJ1-2	CASSLNGYYGYTF